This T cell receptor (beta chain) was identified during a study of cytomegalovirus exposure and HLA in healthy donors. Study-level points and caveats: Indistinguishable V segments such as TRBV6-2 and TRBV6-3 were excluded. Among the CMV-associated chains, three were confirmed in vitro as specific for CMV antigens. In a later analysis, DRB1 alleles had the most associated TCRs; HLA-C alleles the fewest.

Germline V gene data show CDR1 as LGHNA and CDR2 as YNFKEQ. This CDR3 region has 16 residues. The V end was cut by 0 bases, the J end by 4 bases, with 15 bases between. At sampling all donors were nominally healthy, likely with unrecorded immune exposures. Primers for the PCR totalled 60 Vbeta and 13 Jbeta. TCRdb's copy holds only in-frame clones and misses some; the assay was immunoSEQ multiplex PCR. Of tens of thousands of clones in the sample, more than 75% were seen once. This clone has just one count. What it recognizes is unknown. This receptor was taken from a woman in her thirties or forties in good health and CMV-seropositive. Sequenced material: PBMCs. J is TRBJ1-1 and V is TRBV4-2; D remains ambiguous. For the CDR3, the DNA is TGTGCCAGCAGCCAAGATCCCACTCTCCTGAGCACTGAAGCTTTCTTT. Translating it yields CASSQDPTLLSTEAFF.